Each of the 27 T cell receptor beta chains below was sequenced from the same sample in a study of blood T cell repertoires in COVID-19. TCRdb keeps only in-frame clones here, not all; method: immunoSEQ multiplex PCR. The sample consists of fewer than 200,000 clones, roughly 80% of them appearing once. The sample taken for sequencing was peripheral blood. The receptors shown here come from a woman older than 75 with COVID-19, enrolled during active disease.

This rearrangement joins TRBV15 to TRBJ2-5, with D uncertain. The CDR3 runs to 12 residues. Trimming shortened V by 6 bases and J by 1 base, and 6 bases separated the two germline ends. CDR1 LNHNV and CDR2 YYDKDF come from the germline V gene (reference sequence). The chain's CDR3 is CATSTTQETQYF. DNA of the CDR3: TGTGCCACCAGTACAACCCAAGAGACCCAGTACTTC. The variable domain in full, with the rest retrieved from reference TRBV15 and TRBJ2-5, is DAMVIQNPRYQVTQFGKPVTLSCSQTLNHNVMYWYQQKSSQAPKLLFHYYDKDFNNEADTPDNFQSRRPNTSFCFLDIRSPGLGDTAMYLCATSTTQETQYFGPGTRLLVL.

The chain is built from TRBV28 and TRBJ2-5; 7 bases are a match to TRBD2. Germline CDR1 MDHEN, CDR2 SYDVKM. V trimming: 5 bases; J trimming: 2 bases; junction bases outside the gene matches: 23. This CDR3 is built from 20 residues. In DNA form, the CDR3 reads TGTGCCAGCAGTACCCCGGGGAGTGGCGGGAGTGTGGTGGGGCAAGAGACCCAGTACTTC. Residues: CASSTPGSGGSVVGQETQYF.

CDR3 nucleotides: TGCGCCAGCAGCCCAAGATGGACTAGCGGGACGGAGACCCAGTACTTC. It translates to CASSPRWTSGTETQYF. The chain has TRBV4-1 and TRBJ2-5, with 12 bases identical to TRBD2. CDR3 length: 16 residues. The trim removed 4 bases at V and 5 bases at J, leaving 8 bases unmatched. CDR1 is MGHRA, CDR2 YSYEKL, per germline.

Written as DNA, the CDR3 is TGTGCCAGCAGCTTAGATCTGCAGGGCGTTAACTATGGCTACACCTTC. It codes for CASSLDLQGVNYGYTF. The rearrangement links TRBV11-3 to TRBJ1-2; D might be TRBD1 (5 bases). Trimming removed 0 bases from V and 1 base from J, with 12 bases in between. This CDR3 has 16 amino acids. Germline V lookup: CDR1 SGHNT, CDR2 YENEEA.

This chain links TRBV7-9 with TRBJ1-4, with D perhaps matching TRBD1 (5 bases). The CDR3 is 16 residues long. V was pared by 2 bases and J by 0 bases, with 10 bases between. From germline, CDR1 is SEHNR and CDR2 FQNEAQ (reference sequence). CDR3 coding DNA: TGTGCCAGCAGCTTACGATCCAGGGCAACTAATGAAAAACTGTTTTTT. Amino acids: CASSLRSRATNEKLFF.

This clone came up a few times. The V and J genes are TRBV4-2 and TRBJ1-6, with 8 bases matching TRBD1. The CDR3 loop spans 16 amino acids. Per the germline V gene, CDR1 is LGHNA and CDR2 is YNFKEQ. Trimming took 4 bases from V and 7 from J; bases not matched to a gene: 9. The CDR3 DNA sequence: TGTGCCAGCAGCCCAAACTTACAGGGGGTAAATTCACCCCTCCACTTT. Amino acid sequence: CASSPNLQGVNSPLHF.

CDR3 coding DNA: TGTGCCAGCAGTTGGAGGGTCAGCTCCTACAATGAGCAGTTCTTC. It specifies CASSWRVSSYNEQFF. The chain couples TRBV6-5 to TRBJ2-1, with D possibly TRBD2 on 6 matching bases. The germline V gene encodes CDR1 MNHEY and CDR2 SVGAGI. The CDR3 spans 15 residues. V was shortened by 4 bases and J by 0 bases, with 10 bases between the two germline ends.

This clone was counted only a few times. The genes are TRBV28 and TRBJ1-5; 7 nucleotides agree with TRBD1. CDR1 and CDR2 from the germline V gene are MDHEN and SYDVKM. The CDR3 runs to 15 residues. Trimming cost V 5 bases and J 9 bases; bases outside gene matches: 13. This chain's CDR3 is CASSPTTGARRPQHF. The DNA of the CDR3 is TGTGCCAGCAGTCCCACCACAGGGGCGAGGAGGCCCCAGCATTTT. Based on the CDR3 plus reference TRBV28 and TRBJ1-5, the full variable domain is DVKVTQSSRYLVKRTGEKVFLECVQDMDHENMFWYRQDPGLGLRLIYFSYDVKMKEKGDIPEGYSVSREKKERFSLILESASTNQTSMYLCASSPTTGARRPQHFGDGTRLSIL.

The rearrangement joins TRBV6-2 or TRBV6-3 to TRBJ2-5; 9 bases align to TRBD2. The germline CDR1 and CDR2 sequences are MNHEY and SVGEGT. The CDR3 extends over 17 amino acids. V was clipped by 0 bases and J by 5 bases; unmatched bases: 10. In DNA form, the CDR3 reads TGTGCCAGCAGTTACTCGGCTAGCGGGGCAATAGGGGAGACCCAGTACTTC. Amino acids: CASSYSASGAIGETQYF.

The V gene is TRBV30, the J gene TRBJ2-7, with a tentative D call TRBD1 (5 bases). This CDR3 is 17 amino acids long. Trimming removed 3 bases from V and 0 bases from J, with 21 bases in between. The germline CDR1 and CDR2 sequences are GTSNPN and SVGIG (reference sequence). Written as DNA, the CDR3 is TGTGCCTGGAGCGGCCCCGGGCACAGGTTCTTCTCCTACGAGCAGTACTTC. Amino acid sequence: CAWSGPGHRFFSYEQYF. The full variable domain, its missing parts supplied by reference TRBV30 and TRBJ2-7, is SQTIHQWPATLVQPVGSPLSLECTVEGTSNPNLYWYRQAAGRGLQLLFYSVGIGQISSEVPQNLSASRPQDRQFILSSKKLLLSDSGFYLCAWSGPGHRFFSYEQYFGPGTRLTVT.

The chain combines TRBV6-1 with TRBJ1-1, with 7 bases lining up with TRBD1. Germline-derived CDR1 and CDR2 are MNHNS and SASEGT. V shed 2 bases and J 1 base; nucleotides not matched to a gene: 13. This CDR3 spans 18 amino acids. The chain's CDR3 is CASSELPGTVLTNTEAFF. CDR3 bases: TGTGCCAGCAGTGAACTGCCCGGGACAGTGCTGACGAACACTGAAGCTTTCTTT.

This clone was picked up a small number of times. The CDR3 DNA follows: TGTGCCAGCAGCCAAACGACAGGGTCGAGCTATGGCTACACCTTC. Its translation is CASSQTTGSSYGYTF. V gene TRBV3-1 (or the pseudogene TRBV3-2) combines with J gene TRBJ1-2; the match to TRBD1 covers 7 bases. V lost 2 bases, J lost 4 bases, and 7 bases stayed unmatched. Germline loops: CDR1 LGHDT, CDR2 YNNKEL (reference sequence). CDR3 length: 15 residues.

The CDR3 region has the DNA TGCGCCAGCAGCTCCGGACAGGAGGTGGCTGAAGCTTTCTTT. Translating gives CASSSGQEVAEAFF. V is TRBV5-1 and J is TRBJ1-1, with TRBD1 matching 7 bases. This CDR3 is built from 14 residues. V was pared by 3 bases and J by 6 bases, with 8 bases of the junction left unmatched. Germline V gene sequence: CDR1 SGHRS, CDR2 YFSETQ.

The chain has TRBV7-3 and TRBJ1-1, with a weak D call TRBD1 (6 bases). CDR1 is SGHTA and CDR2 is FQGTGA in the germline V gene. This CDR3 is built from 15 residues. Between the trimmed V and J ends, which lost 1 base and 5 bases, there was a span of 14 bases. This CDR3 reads CASSLNSGGRTEAFF. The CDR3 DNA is TGTGCCAGCAGCTTAAATAGCGGGGGGCGGACTGAAGCTTTCTTT.

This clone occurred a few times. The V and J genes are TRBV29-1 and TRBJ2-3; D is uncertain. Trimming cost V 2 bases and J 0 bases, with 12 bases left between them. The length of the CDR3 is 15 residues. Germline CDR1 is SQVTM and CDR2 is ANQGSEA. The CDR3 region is CSVENPQVSTDTQYF. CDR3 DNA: TGCAGCGTTGAAAATCCCCAGGTTAGCACAGATACGCAGTATTTT.

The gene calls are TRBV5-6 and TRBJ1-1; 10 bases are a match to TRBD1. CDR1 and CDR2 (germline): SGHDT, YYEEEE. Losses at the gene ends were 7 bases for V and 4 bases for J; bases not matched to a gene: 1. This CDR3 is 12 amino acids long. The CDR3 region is CASGQGGTEAFF. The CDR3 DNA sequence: TGTGCCAGCGGACAGGGGGGCACTGAAGCTTTCTTT.

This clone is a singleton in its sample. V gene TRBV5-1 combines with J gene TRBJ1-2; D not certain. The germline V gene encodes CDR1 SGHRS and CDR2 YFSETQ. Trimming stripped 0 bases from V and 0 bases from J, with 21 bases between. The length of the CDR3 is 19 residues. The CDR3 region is CASSLGVRGHRPSNYGYTF. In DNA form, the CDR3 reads TGCGCCAGCAGCTTGGGGGTACGGGGTCATCGTCCCTCTAACTATGGCTACACCTTC.

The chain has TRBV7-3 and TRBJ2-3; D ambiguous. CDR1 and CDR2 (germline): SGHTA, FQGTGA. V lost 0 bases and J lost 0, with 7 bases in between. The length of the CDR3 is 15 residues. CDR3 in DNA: TGTGCCAGCAGCTTAACGAGAGCAAGCACAGATACGCAGTATTTT. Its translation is CASSLTRASTDTQYF.

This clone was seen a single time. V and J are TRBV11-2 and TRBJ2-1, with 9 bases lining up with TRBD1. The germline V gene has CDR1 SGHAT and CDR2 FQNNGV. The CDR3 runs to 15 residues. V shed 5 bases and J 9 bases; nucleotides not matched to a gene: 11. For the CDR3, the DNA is TGTGCCAGCAGCGTTCTAGGAGGGACAGGGAGTGAGCAGTTCTTC. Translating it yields CASSVLGGTGSEQFF.

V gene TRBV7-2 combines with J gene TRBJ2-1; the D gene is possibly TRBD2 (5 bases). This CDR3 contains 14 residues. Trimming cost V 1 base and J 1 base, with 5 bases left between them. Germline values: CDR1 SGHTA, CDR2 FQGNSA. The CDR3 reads CASSLGGSYNEQFF. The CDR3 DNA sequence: TGTGCCAGCAGCTTAGGCGGGTCCTACAATGAGCAGTTCTTC. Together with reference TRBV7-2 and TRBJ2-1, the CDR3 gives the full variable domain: GAGVSQSPSNKVTEKGKDVELRCDPISGHTALYWYRQSLGQGLEFLIYFQGNSAPDKSGLPSDRFSAERTGGSVSTLTIQRTQQEDSAVYLCASSLGGSYNEQFFGPGTRLTVL.

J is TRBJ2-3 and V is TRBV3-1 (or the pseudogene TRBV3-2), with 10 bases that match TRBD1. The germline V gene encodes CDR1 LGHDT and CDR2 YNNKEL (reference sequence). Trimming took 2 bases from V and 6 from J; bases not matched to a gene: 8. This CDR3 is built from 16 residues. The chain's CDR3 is CASSQRLGQGPDTQYF. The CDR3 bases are TGTGCCAGCAGCCAAAGGCTGGGACAGGGGCCCGATACGCAGTATTTT.

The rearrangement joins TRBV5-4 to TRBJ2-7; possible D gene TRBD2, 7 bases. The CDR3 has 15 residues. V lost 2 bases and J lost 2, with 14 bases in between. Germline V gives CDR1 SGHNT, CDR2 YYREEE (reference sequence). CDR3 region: CASSFRTGGTYEQYF. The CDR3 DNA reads TGTGCCAGCAGCTTCAGGACGGGGGGCACCTACGAGCAGTACTTC.

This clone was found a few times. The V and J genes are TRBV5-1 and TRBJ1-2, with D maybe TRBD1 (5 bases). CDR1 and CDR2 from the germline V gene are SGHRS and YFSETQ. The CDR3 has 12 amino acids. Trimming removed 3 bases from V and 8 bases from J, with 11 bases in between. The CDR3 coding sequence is TGCGCCAGCAGCTACCGCCGGGGGGGCTACACCTTC. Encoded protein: CASSYRRGGYTF.

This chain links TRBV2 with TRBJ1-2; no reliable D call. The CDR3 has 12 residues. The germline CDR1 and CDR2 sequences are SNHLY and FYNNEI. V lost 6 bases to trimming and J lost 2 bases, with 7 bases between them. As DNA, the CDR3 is TGTGCCAGCAGCCCCCTGAACTATGGCTACACCTTC. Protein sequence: CASSPLNYGYTF.

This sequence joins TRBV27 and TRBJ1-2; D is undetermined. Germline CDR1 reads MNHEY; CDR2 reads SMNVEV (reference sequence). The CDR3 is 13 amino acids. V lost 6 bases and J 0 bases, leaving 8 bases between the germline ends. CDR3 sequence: CASSPRANYGYTF. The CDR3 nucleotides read TGTGCCAGCAGCCCGAGGGCTAACTATGGCTACACCTTC.

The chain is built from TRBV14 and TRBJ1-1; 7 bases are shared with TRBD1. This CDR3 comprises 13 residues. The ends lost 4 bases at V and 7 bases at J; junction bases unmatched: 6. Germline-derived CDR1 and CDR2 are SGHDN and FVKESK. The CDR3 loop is CASSPRQGGEAFF. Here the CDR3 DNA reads TGTGCCAGCAGCCCCCGACAGGGCGGTGAAGCTTTCTTT.

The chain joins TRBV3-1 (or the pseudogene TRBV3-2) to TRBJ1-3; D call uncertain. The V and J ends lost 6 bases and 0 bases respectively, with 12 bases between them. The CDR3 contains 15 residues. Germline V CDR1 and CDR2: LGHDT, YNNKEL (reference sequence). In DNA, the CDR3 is TGTGCCAGCAGGCACATCGGGAGCTCTGGAAACACCATATATTTT. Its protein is CASRHIGSSGNTIYF.